These 32 T cell receptor beta chains share one sample of origin, sequenced in a study of T cell changes during pregnancy in multiple sclerosis. Produced via immunoSEQ multiplex PCR; TCRdb's table is partial and in-frame only. Seen here are roughly 100,000 clones, roughly 90% observed once, and the top ten hold approximately 1.5%. The sample consisted of peripheral blood, taken after pregnancy. These receptors originate from a female donor with multiple sclerosis, enrolled in a pregnancy study.

This chain links TRBV28 with TRBJ1-5, with TRBD1 matching 7 bases. The ends lost 6 bases at V and 9 bases at J; junction bases unmatched: 17. CDR3 size: 16 residues. Per the germline V gene, CDR1 is MDHEN and CDR2 is SYDVKM. CDR3 sequence: CASRSRGTLSLRPQHF. The CDR3 nucleotides read TGTGCCAGCAGGTCCAGGGGGACTCTCTCCCTGAGGCCCCAGCATTTT.

The rearrangement links TRBV6-5 to TRBJ1-5; 7 nucleotides line up with TRBD1. CDR3 length equals 15 residues. Trimming at V came to 5 bases and at J to 0 bases, leaving 4 bases not matched to a gene. Germline V gene data show CDR1 as MNHEY and CDR2 as SVGAGI. This chain's CDR3 is CASSPRQGSNQPQHF. The CDR3 nucleotides are TGTGCCAGCAGTCCTCGACAGGGTAGCAATCAGCCCCAGCATTTT.

The rearrangement joins TRBV7-2 to TRBJ2-1; no clear D gene. This CDR3 has 15 amino acids. Germline V gene sequence: CDR1 SGHTA, CDR2 FQGNSA. Trimming removed 2 bases at V and 0 bases at J, with 8 bases between. The chain's CDR3 is CASSLSQSSYNEQFF. CDR3 sequence (DNA): TGTGCCAGCAGCTTAAGCCAAAGCTCCTACAATGAGCAGTTCTTC. Looking up the rest from reference TRBV7-2 and TRBJ2-1 gives the full variable domain: GAGVSQSPSNKVTEKGKDVELRCDPISGHTALYWYRQSLGQGLEFLIYFQGNSAPDKSGLPSDRFSAERTGGSVSTLTIQRTQQEDSAVYLCASSLSQSSYNEQFFGPGTRLTVL.

This clone was seen once. The chain links TRBV7-2 to TRBJ2-7; 9 nucleotides match TRBD1. V was pared by 1 base and J by 3 bases, with 10 bases of the junction left unmatched. There are 17 residues in the CDR3. Germline lookup yields CDR1 SGHTA and CDR2 FQGNSA. CDR3 bases: TGTGCCAGCAGCTTAGTTTCAGGACAGGGGATACACTACGAGCAGTACTTC. This encodes CASSLVSGQGIHYEQYF.

The chain has TRBV15 and TRBJ2-7; TRBD2 matches 7 bases. Germline CDR1 LNHNV, CDR2 YYDKDF (reference sequence). This CDR3 contains 14 residues. V shed 1 base, J shed 5 bases, and the junction held 5 bases outside the gene matches. CDR3: CATSRGGREHEQYF. CDR3 coding DNA: TGTGCCACCAGCAGAGGCGGGCGGGAGCACGAGCAGTACTTC.

This rearrangement joins TRBV27 to TRBJ2-7; 11 bases agree with TRBD2. The germline V gene has CDR1 MNHEY and CDR2 SMNVEV (reference sequence). With 5 bases clipped from V and 0 bases from J, the junction kept 9 bases outside the gene matches. The CDR3 loop spans 17 amino acids. The DNA of the CDR3 is TGTGCCAGCAGTCCCCCGGGACTAGCGGCAAGCTCCTACGAGCAGTACTTC. This gives the protein CASSPPGLAASSYEQYF.

This chain uses TRBV19 with TRBJ1-1, with D unresolved. The CDR3 length is 15 residues. Trimming took 6 bases from V and 1 from J, leaving 15 bases between them. Germline V CDR1 and CDR2: LNHDA, SQIVND (reference sequence). CDR3 loop: CASSPPVRANTEAFF. The CDR3 DNA follows: TGTGCCAGTAGCCCTCCGGTGAGGGCGAACACTGAAGCTTTCTTT.

V usage is TRBV19 and J usage is TRBJ1-1; D possibly corresponds to TRBD1 (6 bases). Deletions cut 9 bases from V and 0 bases from J, with 17 bases between. CDR3 length equals 15 residues. Per the germline V gene, CDR1 is LNHDA and CDR2 is SQIVND (reference sequence). The CDR3 loop reads CASQSPAGVNTEAFF. Here the CDR3 DNA reads TGTGCCAGCCAAAGTCCGGCAGGGGTGAACACTGAAGCTTTCTTT. The full variable domain, rest sourced from reference TRBV19 and TRBJ1-1, is DGGITQSPKYLFRKEGQNVTLSCEQNLNHDAMYWYRQDPGQGLRLIYYSQIVNDFQKGDIAEGYSVSREKKESFPLTVTSAQKNPTAFYLCASQSPAGVNTEAFFGQGTRLTVV.

This clone showed up just once. The rearrangement uses TRBV9 and TRBJ1-3, with D possibly matching TRBD1 (5 bases). V dropped 0 bases and J dropped 2 bases, with 9 bases sitting between them. The CDR3 length is 15 residues. Germline CDR1 is SGDLS and CDR2 is YYNGEE. For the CDR3, the DNA is TGTGCCAGCAGCGTAGGGCAGGGTCCTGGAAACACCATATATTTT. Translated: CASSVGQGPGNTIYF.

The chain is built from TRBV5-1 and TRBJ1-4; D not resolved. Trimming cost V 4 bases and J 7 bases, with 14 bases left between them. Germline V CDR1 and CDR2: SGHRS, YFSETQ. This CDR3 spans 14 amino acids. The CDR3 is CASSSRVGAEKLFF. Written as DNA, the CDR3 is TGCGCCAGCAGCAGCCGGGTCGGAGCTGAAAAACTGTTTTTT.

This rearrangement joins TRBV29-1 to TRBJ2-3; no definite D call. CDR1 is SQVTM and CDR2 is ANQGSEA in the germline V gene. Trimming shortened V by 4 bases and J by 3 bases, and 8 bases separated the two germline ends. CDR3 size: 12 residues. DNA of the CDR3: TGCAGCGTTGGTTCTGTTACAGATACGCAGTATTTT. Encoded protein: CSVGSVTDTQYF.

The chain uses TRBV14 and TRBJ1-2; no firm D call. CDR3 size: 13 residues. Trimming removed 2 bases from V and 0 bases from J, with 4 bases in between. Germline V gives CDR1 SGHDN, CDR2 FVKESK. The CDR3 DNA reads TGTGCCAGCAGCCAAAGCACTAACTATGGCTACACCTTC. It is translated as CASSQSTNYGYTF.

This clone was seen a few times. This chain uses TRBV14 with TRBJ1-1; D is unresolved. Germline V gene data show CDR1 as SGHDN and CDR2 as FVKESK. The CDR3 extends over 13 amino acids. V was cut by 5 bases and J by 0 bases, with 7 bases left in between. As DNA, the CDR3 is TGTGCCAGCAGCGTCCAGTTGAACACTGAAGCTTTCTTT. Protein: CASSVQLNTEAFF. The whole variable domain, remainder taken from reference TRBV14 and TRBJ1-1, is EAGVTQFPSHSVIEKGQTVTLRCDPISGHDNLYWYRRVMGKEIKFLLHFVKESKQDESGMPNNRFLAERTGGTYSTLKVQPAELEDSGVYFCASSVQLNTEAFFGQGTRLTVV.

The rearrangement links TRBV19 to TRBJ2-1; 7 positions agree with TRBD1. J lost 3 bases, V lost 7 bases, and 9 bases had no gene match. The CDR3 has 15 amino acids. Germline assignment: CDR1 LNHDA and CDR2 SQIVND (reference sequence). The CDR3 is CASTPGGAFYNEQFF. The CDR3 nucleotides read TGTGCCAGTACTCCAGGGGGTGCGTTCTACAATGAGCAGTTCTTC.

This clone has just one count. This chain connects TRBV5-4 to TRBJ1-1; 11 bases are shared with TRBD1. This CDR3 has 15 amino acids. The trim removed 2 bases at V and 3 bases at J, leaving 3 bases unmatched. CDR1 and CDR2 from the germline V gene are SGHNT and YYREEE (reference sequence). The CDR3 nucleotides read TGTGCCAGCAGCTTAACGGGACAGGGGGACACTGAAGCTTTCTTT. This encodes CASSLTGQGDTEAFF.

This sequence joins TRBV19 and TRBJ1-6; D uncertain. Germline lookup yields CDR1 LNHDA and CDR2 SQIVND (reference sequence). V shed 5 bases and J shed 10 bases, with 12 bases lying between them. This CDR3 is built from 13 residues. CDR3 DNA: TGTGCCAGTAGTGTCGTTAACATCTCACCCCTCCACTTT. The encoded protein is CASSVVNISPLHF.

V gene TRBV7-9 combines with J gene TRBJ2-6, with D maybe TRBD2 (6 bases). V gave up 3 bases and J gave up 4 bases, with 16 bases separating them. The CDR3 spans 17 residues. Germline assignment: CDR1 SEHNR and CDR2 FQNEAQ (reference sequence). The CDR3 loop is CASSLRQGGGGANVLTF. CDR3 nucleotide sequence: TGTGCCAGCAGCTTGCGTCAGGGAGGTGGCGGGGCCAACGTCCTGACTTTC.

This clone was found a few times. V and J are TRBV30 and TRBJ2-7; the match to TRBD2 covers 15 bases. Trimming took 3 bases from V and 6 from J; bases not matched to a gene: 12. CDR1 is GTSNPN and CDR2 is SVGIG in the germline V gene (reference sequence). The CDR3 length is 17 residues. The CDR3 DNA sequence: TGTGCCTGGAGGTCCCCGGGACTAGCGGGAGGTCCCCCCGAGCAGTACTTC. It specifies CAWRSPGLAGGPPEQYF.

This rearrangement joins TRBV10-3 to TRBJ2-2; TRBD1 matches at 9 bases. Germline V gene lookup returns CDR1 ENHRY and CDR2 SYGVKD. CDR3 length: 15 amino acids. Trimming cost V 2 bases and J 6 bases; bases outside gene matches: 4. This CDR3 is CAISERGTGPGELFF. The CDR3 nucleotides are TGTGCCATCAGTGAGCGGGGGACAGGGCCCGGGGAGCTGTTTTTT.

V is TRBV18 and J is TRBJ1-1, with no clear D. CDR1 KGHSH and CDR2 LQKENI come from the germline V gene. The V gene lost 2 bases and the J gene lost 5 bases, with 12 bases spanning the gap. CDR3 length: 14 amino acids. The CDR3 reads CASSPGRTGTEAFF. As DNA, the CDR3 is TGTGCCAGCTCACCAGGGCGGACTGGGACTGAAGCTTTCTTT.

The chain has TRBV28 and TRBJ1-1; D gene uncertain. Per germline, CDR1 MDHEN and CDR2 SYDVKM. Trimming removed 5 bases at V and 10 bases at J, with 23 bases between. The CDR3 runs 15 residues. This chain's CDR3 is CASSQTRRPPEVAFF. The CDR3, as DNA: TGTGCCAGCAGTCAAACGAGGAGACCCCCGGAGGTAGCTTTCTTT.

CDR3 region: CASSPLGQGFSNTGELFF. The CDR3 coding sequence is TGTGCCAGCTCACCTCTGGGACAGGGGTTTTCGAACACCGGGGAGCTGTTTTTT. The chain recombines TRBV18 with TRBJ2-2, with 10 positions matching TRBD1. The ends lost 3 bases at V and 0 bases at J; junction bases unmatched: 7. Germline V gene data show CDR1 as KGHSH and CDR2 as LQKENI. This CDR3 spans 18 amino acids.

The V call is TRBV30, the J call TRBJ2-1; 10 bases match TRBD2. CDR3 length: 17 amino acids. Germline V gene data show CDR1 as GTSNPN and CDR2 as SVGIG (reference sequence). V was clipped by 3 bases and J by 9 bases; unmatched bases: 17. The CDR3 nucleotides are TGTGCCTGGAGCGCACCCCGATCTAGCGGGAGAAACAGTGAGCAGTTCTTC. Amino acid sequence: CAWSAPRSSGRNSEQFF.

The genes are TRBV6-5 and TRBJ1-1, with D unclear. CDR1 is MNHEY and CDR2 is SVGAGI in the germline V gene. This CDR3 comprises 13 residues. Trimming shortened V by 2 bases and J by 1 base, and 5 bases separated the two germline ends. The CDR3 loop is CASSYNKNTEAFF. For the CDR3, the DNA is TGTGCCAGCAGTTACAATAAGAACACTGAAGCTTTCTTT.

The chain links TRBV7-2 to TRBJ2-1; weak D call: TRBD2 (7 bases). V dropped 0 bases and J dropped 8 bases, with 17 bases sitting between them. The CDR3 totals 16 residues. CDR1 and CDR2 from the germline V gene are SGHTA and FQGNSA. The CDR3 DNA sequence: TGTGCCAGCAGCTTAGCGGGGGGGCCACGCGTCCATGAGCAGTTCTTC. Amino acids: CASSLAGGPRVHEQFF. Filled out from reference TRBV7-2 and TRBJ2-1, the complete variable domain reads GAGVSQSPSNKVTEKGKDVELRCDPISGHTALYWYRQSLGQGLEFLIYFQGNSAPDKSGLPSDRFSAERTGGSVSTLTIQRTQQEDSAVYLCASSLAGGPRVHEQFFGPGTRLTVL.

This clone was observed a single time. V and J are TRBV6-5 and TRBJ1-1, with TRBD1 identical over 7 bases. Germline lookup yields CDR1 MNHEY and CDR2 SVGAGI. The CDR3 consists of 14 residues. With 8 bases clipped from V and 4 bases from J, the junction kept 10 bases outside the gene matches. CDR3 nucleotides: TGTGCCAGCTACTATAACAGGGGAGGCACTGAAGCTTTCTTT. It encodes CASYYNRGGTEAFF.

DNA of the CDR3: TGTGCCAGCAGCCGCAACCTTTTAGTCCAAGAGACCCAGTACTTC. Amino acids: CASSRNLLVQETQYF. V and J are TRBV7-2 and TRBJ2-5, with D unresolved. Germline V gene lookup returns CDR1 SGHTA and CDR2 FQGNSA. Trimming took off 5 bases at V and 1 base at J, with 14 bases between the two ends. This CDR3 is built from 15 residues.

The V call is TRBV28, the J call TRBJ1-5, with a possible D match to TRBD1 (6 bases). Germline lookup yields CDR1 MDHEN and CDR2 SYDVKM. The CDR3 is made up of 12 amino acids. V was cut by 3 bases and J by 10 bases, with 10 bases left in between. In DNA, the CDR3 is TGTGCCAGCAGTTTGCAGGGGTTTCCCCAGCATTTT. Its translation: CASSLQGFPQHF.

The chain joins TRBV27 to TRBJ2-7, with 13 bases identical to TRBD2. The CDR3 has 16 residues. Germline V gene data show CDR1 as MNHEY and CDR2 as SMNVEV (reference sequence). Germline trimming cut 5 bases from V and 5 bases from J; bases unmatched to any gene: 9. CDR3 sequence: CASSPQLAGGHNEQYF. The CDR3 DNA is TGTGCCAGCAGTCCCCAACTAGCGGGAGGGCACAACGAGCAGTACTTC.

V usage is TRBV30 and J usage is TRBJ1-1; D is perhaps TRBD1 (5 bases). CDR3 length: 14 amino acids. Germline V CDR1 and CDR2: GTSNPN, SVGIG (reference sequence). Trimming shortened V by 0 bases and J by 3 bases, and 11 bases separated the two germline ends. The CDR3 loop reads CAWSVLTGDTEAFF. CDR3 nucleotide sequence: TGTGCCTGGAGTGTACTTACGGGGGACACTGAAGCTTTCTTT.

This chain joins TRBV7-3 and TRBJ2-2; 11 bases fit TRBD1. V gave up 5 bases and J gave up 2 bases; unmatched junction bases: 7. CDR1 SGHTA and CDR2 FQGTGA come from the germline V gene. The CDR3 has 17 amino acids. In DNA form, the CDR3 reads TGTGCCAGCAGCCCGATGGACAGGGGGCGCAACACCGGGGAGCTGTTTTTT. This gives the protein CASSPMDRGRNTGELFF.

The V call is TRBV6-1, the J call TRBJ1-5; the match to TRBD1 covers 10 bases. CDR3 size: 15 residues. In germline, CDR1 is MNHNS, CDR2 SASEGT. Trimming removed 5 bases from V and 5 bases from J; junction bases left unmatched: 6. CDR3 region: CASSNGQGVHQPQHF. CDR3 coding DNA: TGTGCCAGCAGTAACGGACAGGGGGTTCATCAGCCCCAGCATTTT.